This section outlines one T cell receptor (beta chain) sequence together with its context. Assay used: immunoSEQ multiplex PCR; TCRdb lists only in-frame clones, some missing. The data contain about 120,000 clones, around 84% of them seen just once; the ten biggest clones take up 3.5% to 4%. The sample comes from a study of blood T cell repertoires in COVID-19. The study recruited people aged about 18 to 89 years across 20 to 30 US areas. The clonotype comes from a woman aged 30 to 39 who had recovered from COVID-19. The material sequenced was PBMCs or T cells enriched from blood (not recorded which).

The CDR3 sequence is CASDRTGLGETQYF. CDR3 DNA sequence: TGCGCCAGCGACAGAACAGGGTTGGGGGAGACCCAGTACTTC. The V gene is TRBV5-1, the J gene TRBJ2-5; TRBD1 is a possible D gene (6 bases). CDR1 SGHRS and CDR2 YFSETQ come from the germline V gene. The CDR3 is 14 amino acids. The V gene lost 7 bases and the J gene lost 5 bases, with 18 bases spanning the gap.